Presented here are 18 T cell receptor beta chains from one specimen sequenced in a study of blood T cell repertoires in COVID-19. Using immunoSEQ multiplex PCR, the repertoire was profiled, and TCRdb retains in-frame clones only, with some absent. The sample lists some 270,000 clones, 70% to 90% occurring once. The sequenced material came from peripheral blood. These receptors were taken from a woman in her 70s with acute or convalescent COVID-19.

CDR3 sequence reads: CASSSGVRTDTQYF. The CDR3 nucleotides read TGTGCCAGCAGTTCGGGGGTTCGCACAGATACGCAGTATTTT. V gene TRBV6-5 combines with J gene TRBJ2-3; the D gene is possibly TRBD2 (6 bases). Germline-derived CDR1 and CDR2 are MNHEY and SVGAGI. Trimming removed 4 bases at V and 1 base at J, with 9 bases between. This CDR3 spans 14 amino acids.

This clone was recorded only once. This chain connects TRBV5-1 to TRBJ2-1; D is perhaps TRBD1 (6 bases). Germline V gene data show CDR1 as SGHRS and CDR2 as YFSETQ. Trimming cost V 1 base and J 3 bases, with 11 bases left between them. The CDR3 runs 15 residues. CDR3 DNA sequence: TGCGCCAGCAGCTTGTTAGGGGGAAACTACAATGAGCAGTTCTTC. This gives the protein CASSLLGGNYNEQFF.

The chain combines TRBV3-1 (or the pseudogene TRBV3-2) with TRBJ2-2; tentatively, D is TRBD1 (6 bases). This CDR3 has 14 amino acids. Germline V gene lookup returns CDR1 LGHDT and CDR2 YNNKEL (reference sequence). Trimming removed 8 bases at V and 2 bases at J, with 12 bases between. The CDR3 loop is CASSGVINTGELFF. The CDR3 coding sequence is TGTGCCAGCTCAGGGGTTATTAACACCGGGGAGCTGTTTTTT.

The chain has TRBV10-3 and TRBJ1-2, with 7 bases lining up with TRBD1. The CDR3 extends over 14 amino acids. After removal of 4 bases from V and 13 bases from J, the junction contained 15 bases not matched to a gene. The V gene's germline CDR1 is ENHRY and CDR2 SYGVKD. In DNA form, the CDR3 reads TGTGCCATCAGTGCTAGTAGGGACAGAGGGCATCCCACCTTC. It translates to CAISASRDRGHPTF.

CDR3 coding DNA: TGTGCCGGAGGCGGGGGGGTCTCCTCCTACAATGAGCAGTTCTTC. This sequence encodes CAGGGGVSSYNEQFF. The chain links TRBV7-9 to TRBJ2-1; 9 nucleotides match TRBD2. V lost 11 bases to trimming and J lost 0 bases; unmatched junction nucleotides: 8. CDR1 and CDR2 from the germline V gene are SEHNR and FQNEAQ (reference sequence). This CDR3 contains 15 residues.

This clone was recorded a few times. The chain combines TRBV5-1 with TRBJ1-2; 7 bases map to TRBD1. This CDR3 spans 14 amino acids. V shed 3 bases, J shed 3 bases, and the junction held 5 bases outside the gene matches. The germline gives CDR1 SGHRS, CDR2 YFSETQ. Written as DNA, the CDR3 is TGCGCCAGCAGCTCTGGGACAGTTCACTATGGCTACACCTTC. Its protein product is CASSSGTVHYGYTF.

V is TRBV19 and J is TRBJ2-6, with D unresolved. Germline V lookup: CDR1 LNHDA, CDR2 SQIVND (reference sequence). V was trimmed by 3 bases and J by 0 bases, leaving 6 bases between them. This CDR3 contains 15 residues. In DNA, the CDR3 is TGTGCCAGTAGTATTAGGAGCTCTGGGGCCAACGTCCTGACTTTC. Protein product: CASSIRSSGANVLTF.

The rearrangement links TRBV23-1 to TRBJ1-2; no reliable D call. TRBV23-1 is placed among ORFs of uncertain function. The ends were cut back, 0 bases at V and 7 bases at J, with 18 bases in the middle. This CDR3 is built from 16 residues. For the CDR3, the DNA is TGCGCCAGCAGTCAATCCATTCAGGCCCGGAGGTCTGGCTACACCTTC. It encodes CASSQSIQARRSGYTF.

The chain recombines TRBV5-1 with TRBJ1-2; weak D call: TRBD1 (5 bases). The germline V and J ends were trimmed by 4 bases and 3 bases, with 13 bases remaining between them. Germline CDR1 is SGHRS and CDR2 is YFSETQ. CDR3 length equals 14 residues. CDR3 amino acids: CASSRSGDDYGYTF. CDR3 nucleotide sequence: TGCGCCAGCAGCCGCTCGGGGGATGACTATGGCTACACCTTC.

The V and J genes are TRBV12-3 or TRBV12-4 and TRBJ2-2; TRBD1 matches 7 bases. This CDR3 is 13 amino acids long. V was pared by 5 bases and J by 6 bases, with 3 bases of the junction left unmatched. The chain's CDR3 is CASSDRVAGELFF. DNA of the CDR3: TGTGCCAGCAGTGACAGGGTAGCCGGGGAGCTGTTTTTT.

For the CDR3, the DNA is TGTGCCATCAGTAGCACCGGGACTCTATCAGAGACCCAGTACTTC. It translates to CAISSTGTLSETQYF. The rearrangement links TRBV10-3 to TRBJ2-5; D is possibly TRBD2 (6 bases). The V gene's germline CDR1 is ENHRY and CDR2 SYGVKD. This CDR3 has 15 residues. Trimming stripped 5 bases from V and 4 bases from J, with 17 bases between.

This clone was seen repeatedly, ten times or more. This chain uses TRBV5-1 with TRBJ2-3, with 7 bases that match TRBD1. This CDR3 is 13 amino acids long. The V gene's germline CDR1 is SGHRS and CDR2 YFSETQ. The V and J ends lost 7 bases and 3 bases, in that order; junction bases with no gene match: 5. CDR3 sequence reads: CASFSTGTDTQYF. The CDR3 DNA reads TGCGCCAGCTTTTCGACAGGGACAGATACGCAGTATTTT.

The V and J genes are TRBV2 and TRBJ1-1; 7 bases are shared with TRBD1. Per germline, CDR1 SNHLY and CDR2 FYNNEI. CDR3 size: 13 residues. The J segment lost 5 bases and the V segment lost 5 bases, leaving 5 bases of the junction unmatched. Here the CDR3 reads CASSLQGGTEAFF. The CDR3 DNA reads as TGTGCCAGCAGTCTCCAGGGGGGTACTGAAGCTTTCTTT.

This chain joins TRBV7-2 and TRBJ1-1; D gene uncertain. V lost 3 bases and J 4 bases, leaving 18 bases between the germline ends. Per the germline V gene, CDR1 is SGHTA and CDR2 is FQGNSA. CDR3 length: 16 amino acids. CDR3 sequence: CASSLASATFGTEAFF. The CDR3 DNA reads TGTGCCAGCAGCTTGGCAAGCGCGACCTTCGGCACTGAAGCTTTCTTT.

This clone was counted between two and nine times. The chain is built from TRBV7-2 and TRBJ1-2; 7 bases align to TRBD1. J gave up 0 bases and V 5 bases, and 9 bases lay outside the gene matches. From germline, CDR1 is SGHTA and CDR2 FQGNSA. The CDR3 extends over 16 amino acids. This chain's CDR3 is CASSPPRQGANYGYTF. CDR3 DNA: TGTGCCAGCAGCCCTCCCAGGCAGGGGGCTAACTATGGCTACACCTTC.

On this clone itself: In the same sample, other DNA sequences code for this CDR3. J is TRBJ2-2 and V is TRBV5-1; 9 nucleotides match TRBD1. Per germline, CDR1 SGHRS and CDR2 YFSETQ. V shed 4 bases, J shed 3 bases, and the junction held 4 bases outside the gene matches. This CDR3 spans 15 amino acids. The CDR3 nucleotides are TGCGCCAGCAGCCAGGGACAGGGTGACACCGGGGAGCTGTTTTTT. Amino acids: CASSQGQGDTGELFF.

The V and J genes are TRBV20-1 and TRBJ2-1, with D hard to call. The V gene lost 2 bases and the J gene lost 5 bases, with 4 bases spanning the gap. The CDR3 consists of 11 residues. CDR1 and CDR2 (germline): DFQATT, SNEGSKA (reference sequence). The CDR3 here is CSARLDNEQFF. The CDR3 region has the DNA TGCAGTGCTAGACTAGACAATGAGCAGTTCTTC.

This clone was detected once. The CDR3 nucleotides are TGTGCCAGCAACCCCACAGGGGGAGGCTACACCTTC. Protein sequence: CASNPTGGGYTF. The rearrangement joins TRBV12-3 or TRBV12-4 to TRBJ1-2, with TRBD1 matching over 8 bases. V trimming: 7 bases; J trimming: 8 bases; junction bases outside the gene matches: 6. The CDR3 runs 12 residues.